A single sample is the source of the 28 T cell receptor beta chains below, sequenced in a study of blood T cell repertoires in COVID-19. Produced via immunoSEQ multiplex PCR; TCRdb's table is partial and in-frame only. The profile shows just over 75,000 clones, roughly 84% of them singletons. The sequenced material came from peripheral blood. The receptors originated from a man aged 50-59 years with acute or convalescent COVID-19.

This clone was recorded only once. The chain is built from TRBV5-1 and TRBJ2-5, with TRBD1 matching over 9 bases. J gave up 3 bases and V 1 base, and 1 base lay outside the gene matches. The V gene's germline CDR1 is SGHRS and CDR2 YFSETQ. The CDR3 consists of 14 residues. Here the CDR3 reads CASSLWTGEETQYF. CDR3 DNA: TGCGCCAGCAGCTTGTGGACAGGGGAAGAGACCCAGTACTTC.

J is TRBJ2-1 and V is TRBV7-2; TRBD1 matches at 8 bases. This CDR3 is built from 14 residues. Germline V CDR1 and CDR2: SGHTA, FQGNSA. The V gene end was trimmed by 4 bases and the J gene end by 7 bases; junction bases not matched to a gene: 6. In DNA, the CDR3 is TGTGCCAGCAGCTCCCGGACAGGGTATAATGAGCAGTTCTTC. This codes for CASSSRTGYNEQFF.

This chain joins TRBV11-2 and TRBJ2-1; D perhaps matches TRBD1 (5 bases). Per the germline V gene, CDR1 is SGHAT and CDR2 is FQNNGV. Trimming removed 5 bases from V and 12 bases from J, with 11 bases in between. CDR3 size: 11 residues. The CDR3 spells CASSPGHGQFF. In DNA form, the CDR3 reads TGTGCCAGCAGCCCCGGACACGGGCAGTTCTTC. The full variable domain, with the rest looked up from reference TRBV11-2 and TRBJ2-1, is EAGVAQSPRYKIIEKRQSVAFWCNPISGHATLYWYQQILGQGPKLLIQFQNNGVVDDSQLPKDRFSAERLKGVDSTLKIQPAKLEDSAVYLCASSPGHGQFFGPGTRLTVL.

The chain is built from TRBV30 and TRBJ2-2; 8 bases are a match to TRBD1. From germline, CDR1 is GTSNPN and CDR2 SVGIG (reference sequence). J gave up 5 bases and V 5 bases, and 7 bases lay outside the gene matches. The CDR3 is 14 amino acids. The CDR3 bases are TGTGCCTGGGTCGGACAGGGTCAGACCGGGGAGCTGTTTTTT. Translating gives CAWVGQGQTGELFF.

The CDR3 DNA follows: TGTGCCCCCGGCCCGAGCGGGGGGACCCAGTACTTC. Translated: CAPGPSGGTQYF. The rearrangement uses TRBV12-3 or TRBV12-4 and TRBJ2-5; 8 nucleotides match TRBD2. This CDR3 has 12 amino acids. Trimming cost V 11 bases and J 7 bases; bases outside gene matches: 9.

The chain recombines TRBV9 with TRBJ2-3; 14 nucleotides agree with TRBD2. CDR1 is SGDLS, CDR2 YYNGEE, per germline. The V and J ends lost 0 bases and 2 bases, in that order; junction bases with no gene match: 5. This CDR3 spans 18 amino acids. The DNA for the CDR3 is TGTGCCAGCAGCGTAGGGACTAGCGGGGGGCTTTACACAGATACGCAGTATTTT. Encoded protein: CASSVGTSGGLYTDTQYF. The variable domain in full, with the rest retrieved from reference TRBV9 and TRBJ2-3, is DSGVTQTPKHLITATGQRVTLRCSPRSGDLSVYWYQQSLDQGLQFLIQYYNGEERAKGNILERFSAQQFPDLHSELNLSSLELGDSALYFCASSVGTSGGLYTDTQYFGPGTRLTVL.

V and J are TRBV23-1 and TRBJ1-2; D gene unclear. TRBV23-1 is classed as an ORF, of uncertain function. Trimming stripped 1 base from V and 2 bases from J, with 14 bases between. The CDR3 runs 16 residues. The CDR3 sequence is CASSQCTVVGNYGYTF. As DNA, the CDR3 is TGCGCCAGCAGTCAATGTACGGTTGTGGGCAACTATGGCTACACCTTC.

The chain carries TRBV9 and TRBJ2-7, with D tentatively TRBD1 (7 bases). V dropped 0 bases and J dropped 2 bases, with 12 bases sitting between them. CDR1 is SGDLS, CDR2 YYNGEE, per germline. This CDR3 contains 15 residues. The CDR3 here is CASSVGQGGTYEQYF. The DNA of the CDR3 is TGTGCCAGCAGCGTAGGCCAGGGGGGAACCTACGAGCAGTACTTC. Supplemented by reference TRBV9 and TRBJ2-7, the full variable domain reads DSGVTQTPKHLITATGQRVTLRCSPRSGDLSVYWYQQSLDQGLQFLIQYYNGEERAKGNILERFSAQQFPDLHSELNLSSLELGDSALYFCASSVGQGGTYEQYFGPGTRLTVT.

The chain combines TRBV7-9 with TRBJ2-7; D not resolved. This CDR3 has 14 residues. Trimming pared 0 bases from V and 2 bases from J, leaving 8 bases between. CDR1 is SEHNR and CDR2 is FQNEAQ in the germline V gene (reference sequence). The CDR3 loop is CASSLALEAYEQYF. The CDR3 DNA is TGTGCCAGCAGCTTAGCTCTCGAGGCCTACGAGCAGTACTTC. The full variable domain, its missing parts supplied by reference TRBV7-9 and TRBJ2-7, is DTGVSQNPRHKITKRGQNVTFRCDPISEHNRLYWYRQTLGQGPEFLTYFQNEAQLEKSRLLSDRFSAERPKGSFSTLEIQRTEQGDSAMYLCASSLALEAYEQYFGPGTRLTVT.

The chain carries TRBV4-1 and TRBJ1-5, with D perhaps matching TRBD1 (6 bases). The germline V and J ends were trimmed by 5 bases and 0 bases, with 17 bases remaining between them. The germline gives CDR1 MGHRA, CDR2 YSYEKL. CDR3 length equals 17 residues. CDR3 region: CASSRSRDTNSNQPQHF. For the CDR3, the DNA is TGCGCCAGCAGCAGAAGCCGGGACACCAATAGCAATCAGCCCCAGCATTTT.

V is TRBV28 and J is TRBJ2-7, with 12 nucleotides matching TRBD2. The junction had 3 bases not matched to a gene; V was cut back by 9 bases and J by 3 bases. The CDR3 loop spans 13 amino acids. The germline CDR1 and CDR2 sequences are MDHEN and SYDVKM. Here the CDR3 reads CASTSGGFYEQYF. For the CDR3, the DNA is TGTGCCAGTACTAGCGGGGGGTTCTACGAGCAGTACTTC.

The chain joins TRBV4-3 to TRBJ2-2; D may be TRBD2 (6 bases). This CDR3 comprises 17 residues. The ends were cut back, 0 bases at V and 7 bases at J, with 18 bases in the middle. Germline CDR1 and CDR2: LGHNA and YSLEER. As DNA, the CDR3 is TGCGCCAGCAGCCAAGATCCGGGTACTCGGGGGTTCGGGGAGCTGTTTTTT. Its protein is CASSQDPGTRGFGELFF.

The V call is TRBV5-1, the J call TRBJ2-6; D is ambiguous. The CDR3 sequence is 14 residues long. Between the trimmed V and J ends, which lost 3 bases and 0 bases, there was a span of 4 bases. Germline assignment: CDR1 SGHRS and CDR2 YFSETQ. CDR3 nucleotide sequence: TGCGCCAGCAGCTCAAACTCTGGGGCCAACGTCCTGACTTTC. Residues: CASSSNSGANVLTF.

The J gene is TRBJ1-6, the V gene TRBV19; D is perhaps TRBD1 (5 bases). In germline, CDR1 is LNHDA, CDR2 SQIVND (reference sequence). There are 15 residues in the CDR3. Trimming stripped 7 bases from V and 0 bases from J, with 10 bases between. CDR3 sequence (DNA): TGTGCCAGTACAGGGCAAAGCTCCTATAATTCACCCCTCCACTTT. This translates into CASTGQSSYNSPLHF.

CDR3 DNA sequence: TGTGCCAGCAGCCCCCTGACAGGGGGCACTGAAGCTTTCTTT. It is translated as CASSPLTGGTEAFF. The J gene is TRBJ1-1, the V gene TRBV7-3, with TRBD1 matching 9 bases. With V trimmed by 5 bases and J by 4 bases, 5 bases remained unmatched. The CDR3 loop spans 14 amino acids. The germline CDR1 and CDR2 sequences are SGHTA and FQGTGA.

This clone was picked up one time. CDR3 DNA: TGTGCCAGCAGCCAACTCAAGGGGGCGCAGGAGCAGTACTTC. Translating it yields CASSQLKGAQEQYF. The genes are TRBV3-1 (or the pseudogene TRBV3-2) and TRBJ2-7; TRBD1 matches 7 bases. The ends lost 2 bases at V and 7 bases at J; junction bases unmatched: 8. Germline CDR1 is LGHDT and CDR2 is YNNKEL (reference sequence). The CDR3 extends over 14 amino acids.

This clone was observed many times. The CDR3 DNA reads TGTGCCAGCAGCCAAGATTCTAGCGGGGGGCTCCCCTACGAGCAGTACTTC. It is translated as CASSQDSSGGLPYEQYF. The chain uses TRBV4-2 and TRBJ2-7; 11 positions match TRBD2. The CDR3 runs 17 residues. Trimming cost V 0 bases and J 2 bases; bases outside gene matches: 6. Germline lookup yields CDR1 LGHNA and CDR2 YNFKEQ.

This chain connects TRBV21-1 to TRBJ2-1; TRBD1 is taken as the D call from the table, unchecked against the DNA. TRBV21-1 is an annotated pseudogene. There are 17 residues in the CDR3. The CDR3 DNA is TGTGCCAGCAGCAAAAGTAGGCGGGACAGGGGGCTTGATGAGCAGTTCTTC. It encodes CASSKSRRDRGLDEQFF.

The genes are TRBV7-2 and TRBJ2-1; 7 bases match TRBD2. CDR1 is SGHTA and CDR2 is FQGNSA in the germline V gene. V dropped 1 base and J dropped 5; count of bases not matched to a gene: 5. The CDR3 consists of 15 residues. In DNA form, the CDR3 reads TGTGCCAGCAGCTTAGTCGGGGGGAACGACAATGAGCAGTTCTTC. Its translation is CASSLVGGNDNEQFF.

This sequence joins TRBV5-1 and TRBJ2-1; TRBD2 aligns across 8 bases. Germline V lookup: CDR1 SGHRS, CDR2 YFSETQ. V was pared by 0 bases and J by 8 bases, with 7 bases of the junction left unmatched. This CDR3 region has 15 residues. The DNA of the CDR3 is TGCGCCAGCAGCTTGGCCGTGACTAGCGTGGATGAGCAGTTCTTC. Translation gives CASSLAVTSVDEQFF.

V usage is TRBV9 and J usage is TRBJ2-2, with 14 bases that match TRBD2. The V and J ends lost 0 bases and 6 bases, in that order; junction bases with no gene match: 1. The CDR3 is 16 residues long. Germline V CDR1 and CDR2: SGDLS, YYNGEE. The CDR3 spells CASSVGGLAGAGELFF. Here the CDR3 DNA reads TGTGCCAGCAGCGTAGGGGGACTAGCGGGAGCCGGGGAGCTGTTTTTT.

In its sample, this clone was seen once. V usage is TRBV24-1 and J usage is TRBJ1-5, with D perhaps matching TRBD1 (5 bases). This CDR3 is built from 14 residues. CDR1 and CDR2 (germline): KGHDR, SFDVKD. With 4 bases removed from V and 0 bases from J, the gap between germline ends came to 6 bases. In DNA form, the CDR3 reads TGTGCCACCAGTGAAGGACATAGCAATCAGCCCCAGCATTTT. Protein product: CATSEGHSNQPQHF.

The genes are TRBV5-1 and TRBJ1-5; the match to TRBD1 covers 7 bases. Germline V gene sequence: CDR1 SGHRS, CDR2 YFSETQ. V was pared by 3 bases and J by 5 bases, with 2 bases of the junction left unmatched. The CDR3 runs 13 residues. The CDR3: CASSYDRDQPQHF. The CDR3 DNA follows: TGCGCCAGCAGCTATGACAGGGATCAGCCCCAGCATTTT.

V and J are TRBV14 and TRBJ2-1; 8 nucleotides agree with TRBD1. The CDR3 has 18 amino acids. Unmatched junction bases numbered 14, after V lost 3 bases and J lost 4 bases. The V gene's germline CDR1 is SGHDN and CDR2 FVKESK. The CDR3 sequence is CASSQLSGDRTSYNEQFF. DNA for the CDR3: TGTGCCAGCAGCCAGCTCTCTGGGGACAGGACTTCTTACAATGAGCAGTTCTTC. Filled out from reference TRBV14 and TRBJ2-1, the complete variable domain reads EAGVTQFPSHSVIEKGQTVTLRCDPISGHDNLYWYRRVMGKEIKFLLHFVKESKQDESGMPNNRFLAERTGGTYSTLKVQPAELEDSGVYFCASSQLSGDRTSYNEQFFGPGTRLTVL.

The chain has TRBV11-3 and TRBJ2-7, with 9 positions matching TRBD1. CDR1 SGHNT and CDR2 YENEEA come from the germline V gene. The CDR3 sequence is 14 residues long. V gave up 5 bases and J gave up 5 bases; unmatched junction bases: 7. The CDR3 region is CASSPHGQGNEQYF. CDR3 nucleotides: TGTGCCAGCAGCCCGCACGGACAGGGGAACGAGCAGTACTTC.

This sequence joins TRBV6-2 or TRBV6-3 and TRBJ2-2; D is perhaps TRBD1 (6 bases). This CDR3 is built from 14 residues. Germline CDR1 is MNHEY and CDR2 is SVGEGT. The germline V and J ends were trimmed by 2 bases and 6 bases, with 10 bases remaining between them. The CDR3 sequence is CASSYLDSSGELFF. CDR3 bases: TGTGCCAGCAGTTACCTGGACAGCTCCGGGGAGCTGTTTTTT.

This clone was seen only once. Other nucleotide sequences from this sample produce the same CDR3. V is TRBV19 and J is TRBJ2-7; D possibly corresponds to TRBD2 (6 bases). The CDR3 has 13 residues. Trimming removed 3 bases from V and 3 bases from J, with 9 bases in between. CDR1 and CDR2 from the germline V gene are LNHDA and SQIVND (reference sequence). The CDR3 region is CASSIQGGYEQYF. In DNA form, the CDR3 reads TGTGCCAGTAGTATCCAGGGAGGCTACGAGCAGTACTTC.

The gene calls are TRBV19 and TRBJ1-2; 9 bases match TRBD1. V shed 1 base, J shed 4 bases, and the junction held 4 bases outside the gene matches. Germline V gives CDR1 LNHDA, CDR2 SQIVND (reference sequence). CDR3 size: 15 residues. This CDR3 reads CASSIGWTGAYGYTF. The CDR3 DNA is TGTGCCAGTAGTATAGGTTGGACAGGGGCCTATGGCTACACCTTC.